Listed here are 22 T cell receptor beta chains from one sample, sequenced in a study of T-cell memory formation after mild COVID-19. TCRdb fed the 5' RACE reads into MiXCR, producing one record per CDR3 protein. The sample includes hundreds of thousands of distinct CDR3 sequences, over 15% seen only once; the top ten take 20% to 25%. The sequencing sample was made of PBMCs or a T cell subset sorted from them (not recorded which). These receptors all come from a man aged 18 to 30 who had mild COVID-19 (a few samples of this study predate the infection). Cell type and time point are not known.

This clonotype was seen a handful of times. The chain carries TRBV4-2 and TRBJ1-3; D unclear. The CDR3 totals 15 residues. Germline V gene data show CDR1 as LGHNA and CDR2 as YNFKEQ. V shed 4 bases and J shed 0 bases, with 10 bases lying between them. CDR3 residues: CASSPRPDSGNTIYF. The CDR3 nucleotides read TGTGCCAGCAGCCCTCGACCGGACTCTGGAAACACCATATATTTT.

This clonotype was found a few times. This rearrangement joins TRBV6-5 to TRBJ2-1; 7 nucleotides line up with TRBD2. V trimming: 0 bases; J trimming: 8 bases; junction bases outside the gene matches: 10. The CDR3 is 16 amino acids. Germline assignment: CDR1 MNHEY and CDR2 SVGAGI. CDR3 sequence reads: CASSYSTSPGFHEQFF. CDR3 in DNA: TGTGCCAGCAGTTACTCGACTAGCCCGGGGTTCCATGAGCAGTTCTTC.

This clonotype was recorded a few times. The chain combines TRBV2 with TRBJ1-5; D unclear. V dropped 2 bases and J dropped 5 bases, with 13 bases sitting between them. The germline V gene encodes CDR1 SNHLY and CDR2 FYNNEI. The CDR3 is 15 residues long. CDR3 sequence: CASSERSGRDQPQHF. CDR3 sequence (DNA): TGTGCCAGCAGTGAACGGAGTGGAAGGGATCAGCCCCAGCATTTT. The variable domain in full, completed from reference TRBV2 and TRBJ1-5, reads EPEVTQTPSHQVTQMGQEVILRCVPISNHLYFYWYRQILGQKVEFLVSFYNNEISEKSEIFDDQFSVERPDGSNFTLKIRSTKLEDSAMYFCASSERSGRDQPQHFGDGTRLSIL.

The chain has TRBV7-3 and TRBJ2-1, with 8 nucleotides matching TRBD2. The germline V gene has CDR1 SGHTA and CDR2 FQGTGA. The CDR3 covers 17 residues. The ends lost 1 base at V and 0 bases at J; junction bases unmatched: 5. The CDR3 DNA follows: TGTGCCAGCAGCTTAATCGCTAGCGGGTCCTCCTACAATGAGCAGTTCTTC. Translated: CASSLIASGSSYNEQFF.

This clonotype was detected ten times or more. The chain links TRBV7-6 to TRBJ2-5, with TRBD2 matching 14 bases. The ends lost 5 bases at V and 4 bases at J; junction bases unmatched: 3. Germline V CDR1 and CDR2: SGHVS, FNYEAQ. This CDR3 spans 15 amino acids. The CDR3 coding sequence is TGTGCCAGCAGCCCTGGACTAGCGGGGGGAGAGACCCAGTACTTC. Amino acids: CASSPGLAGGETQYF.

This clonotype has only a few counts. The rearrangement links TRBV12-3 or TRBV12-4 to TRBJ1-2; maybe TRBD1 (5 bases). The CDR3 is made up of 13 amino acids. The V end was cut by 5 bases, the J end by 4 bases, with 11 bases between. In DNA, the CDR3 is TGTGCCAGCAGTCTCGGACATTTCTATGGCTACACCTTC. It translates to CASSLGHFYGYTF.

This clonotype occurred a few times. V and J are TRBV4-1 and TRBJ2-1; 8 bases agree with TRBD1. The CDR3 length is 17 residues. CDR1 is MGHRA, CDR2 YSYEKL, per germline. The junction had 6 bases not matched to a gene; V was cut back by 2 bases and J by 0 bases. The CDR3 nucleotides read TGCGCCAGCAGCCAACGCCTAACAGGGGGCTCCTACAATGAGCAGTTCTTC. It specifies CASSQRLTGGSYNEQFF.

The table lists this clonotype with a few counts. The CDR3 here is CSVVSSTDTQYF. In nucleotides, the CDR3 is TGCAGCGTTGTGAGCTCCACAGATACGCAGTATTTT. The rearrangement uses TRBV29-1 and TRBJ2-3; unclear D gene. This CDR3 is 12 amino acids long. CDR1 is SQVTM and CDR2 is ANQGSEA in the germline V gene. V was clipped by 4 bases and J by 2 bases, with 7 bases between them.

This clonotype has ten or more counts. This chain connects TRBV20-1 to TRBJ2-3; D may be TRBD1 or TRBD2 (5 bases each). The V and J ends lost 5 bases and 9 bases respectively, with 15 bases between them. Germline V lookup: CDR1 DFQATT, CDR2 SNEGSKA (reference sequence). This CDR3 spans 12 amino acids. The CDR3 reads CSAGPSWGTQYF. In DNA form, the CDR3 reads TGCAGTGCTGGACCCTCCTGGGGGACGCAGTATTTT.

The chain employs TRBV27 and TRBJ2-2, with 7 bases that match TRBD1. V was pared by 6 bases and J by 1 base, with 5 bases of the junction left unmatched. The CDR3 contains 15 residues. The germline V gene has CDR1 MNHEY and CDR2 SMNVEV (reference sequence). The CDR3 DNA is TGTGCCAGCAGAACAGGGGCGTTGAACACCGGGGAGCTGTTTTTT. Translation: CASRTGALNTGELFF.

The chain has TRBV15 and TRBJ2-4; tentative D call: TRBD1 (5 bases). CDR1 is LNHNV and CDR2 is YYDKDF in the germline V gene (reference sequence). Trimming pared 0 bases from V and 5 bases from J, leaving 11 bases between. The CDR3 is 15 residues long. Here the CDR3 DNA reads TGTGCCACCAGCAGAGATCAGGGAAGGGAAAACATTCAGTACTTC. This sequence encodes CATSRDQGRENIQYF.

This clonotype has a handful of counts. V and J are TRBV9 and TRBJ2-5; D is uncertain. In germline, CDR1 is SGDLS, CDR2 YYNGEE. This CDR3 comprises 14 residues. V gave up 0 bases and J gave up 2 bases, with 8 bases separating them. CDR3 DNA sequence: TGTGCCAGCAGCGTAGGATCGAGGCAAGAGACCCAGTACTTC. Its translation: CASSVGSRQETQYF.

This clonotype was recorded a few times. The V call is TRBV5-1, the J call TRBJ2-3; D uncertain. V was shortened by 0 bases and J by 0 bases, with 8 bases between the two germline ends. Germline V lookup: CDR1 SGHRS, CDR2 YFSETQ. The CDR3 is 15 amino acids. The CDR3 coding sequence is TGCGCCAGCAGCTTGGGGTTCCCCAGCACAGATACGCAGTATTTT. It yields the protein CASSLGFPSTDTQYF. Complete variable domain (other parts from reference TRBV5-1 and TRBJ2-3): KAGVTQTPRYLIKTRGQQVTLSCSPISGHRSVSWYQQTPGQGLQFLFEYFSETQRNKGNFPGRFSGRQFSNSRSEMNVSTLELGDSALYLCASSLGFPSTDTQYFGPGTRLTVL.

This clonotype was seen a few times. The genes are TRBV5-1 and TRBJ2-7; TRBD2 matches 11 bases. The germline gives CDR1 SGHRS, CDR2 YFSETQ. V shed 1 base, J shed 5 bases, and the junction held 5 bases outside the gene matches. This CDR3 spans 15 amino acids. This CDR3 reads CASSLSSGGADEQYF. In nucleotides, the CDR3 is TGCGCCAGCAGCTTGAGTAGCGGGGGGGCCGACGAGCAGTACTTC.

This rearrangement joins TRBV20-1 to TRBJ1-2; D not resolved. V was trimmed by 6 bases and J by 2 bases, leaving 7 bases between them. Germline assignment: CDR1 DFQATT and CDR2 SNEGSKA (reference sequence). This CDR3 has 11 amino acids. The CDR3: CSAEGNYGYTF. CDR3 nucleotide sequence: TGCAGTGCAGAGGGAAACTATGGCTACACCTTC.

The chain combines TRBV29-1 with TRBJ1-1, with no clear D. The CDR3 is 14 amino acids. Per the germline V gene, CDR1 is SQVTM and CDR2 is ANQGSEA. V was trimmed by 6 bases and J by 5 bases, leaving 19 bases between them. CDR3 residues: CSVNPRWERTEAFF. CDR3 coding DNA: TGCAGCGTCAATCCTAGGTGGGAGAGGACTGAAGCTTTCTTT.

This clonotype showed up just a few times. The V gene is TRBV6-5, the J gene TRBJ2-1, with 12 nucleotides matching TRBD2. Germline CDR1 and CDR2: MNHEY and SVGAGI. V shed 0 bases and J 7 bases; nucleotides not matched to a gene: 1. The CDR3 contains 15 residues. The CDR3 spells CASSYSLAGGNEQFF. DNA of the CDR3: TGTGCCAGCAGTTACTCCCTAGCGGGGGGGAATGAGCAGTTCTTC.

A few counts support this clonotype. CDR3 DNA: TGTGCCAGCAGTGAAGAACTGCACACTGAAGCTTTCTTT. It is translated as CASSEELHTEAFF. The chain joins TRBV12-3 or TRBV12-4 to TRBJ1-1; D not resolved. The CDR3 length is 13 residues. Trimming stripped 5 bases from V and 3 bases from J, with 10 bases between.

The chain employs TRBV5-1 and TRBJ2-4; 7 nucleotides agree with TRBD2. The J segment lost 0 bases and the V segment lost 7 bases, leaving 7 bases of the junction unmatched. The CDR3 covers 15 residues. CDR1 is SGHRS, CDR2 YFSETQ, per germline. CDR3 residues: CASSPGGLAKNIQYF. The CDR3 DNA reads TGCGCCAGCTCCCCCGGGGGGTTAGCCAAAAACATTCAGTACTTC.

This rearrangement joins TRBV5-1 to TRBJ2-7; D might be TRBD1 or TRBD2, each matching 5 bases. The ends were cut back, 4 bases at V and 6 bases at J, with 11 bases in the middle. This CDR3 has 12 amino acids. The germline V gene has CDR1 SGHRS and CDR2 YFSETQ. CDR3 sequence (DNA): TGCGCCAGCAGCGACGGGGCAGCCGAGCAGTACTTC. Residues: CASSDGAAEQYF.

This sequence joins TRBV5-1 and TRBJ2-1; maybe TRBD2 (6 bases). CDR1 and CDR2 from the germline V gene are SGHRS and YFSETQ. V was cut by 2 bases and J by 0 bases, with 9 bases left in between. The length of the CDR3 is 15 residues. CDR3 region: CASSFGGVSYNEQFF. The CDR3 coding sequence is TGCGCCAGCAGCTTTGGCGGGGTCTCCTACAATGAGCAGTTCTTC.

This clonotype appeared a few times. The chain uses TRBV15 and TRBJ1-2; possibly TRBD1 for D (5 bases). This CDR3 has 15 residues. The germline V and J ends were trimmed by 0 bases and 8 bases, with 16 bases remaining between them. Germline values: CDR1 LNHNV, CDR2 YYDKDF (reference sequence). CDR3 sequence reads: CATSRDLGGGEGYTF. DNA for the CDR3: TGTGCCACCAGCAGAGATCTGGGGGGAGGTGAAGGCTACACCTTC.